A selection of T cell receptor beta chains follows, all from one sample in a study of T cells after yellow fever vaccination. TCRdb redid the calling of the 5' RACE reads with MiXCR, one entry per CDR3 protein. The profile covers over 250,000 distinct CDR3 sequences, with about 4% appearing a single time and around 25% taken by the ten largest. Specimen: PBMCs, collected 5 days after the yellow fever booster vaccination. Receptors were obtained from a man between 18 and 29 years old who received the YFV17D yellow fever vaccine. CDR3s include the opening cysteine and the closing phenylalanine or tryptophan. The D gene is left open where the match is weak. Only part of the rows carry a size: once, few, many, or a class if the clone is expanded.

v_call,clone_size,j_call,d_call,cdr3_nt,cdr3_aa
TRBV6-2/TRBV6-3,few,TRBJ2-5,TRBD2,TGTGCCAGCAGGGGCTTTCGGGGGGAGATCCAAGAGACCCAGTACTTC,CASRGFRGEIQETQYF
TRBV11-2,.,TRBJ1-3,.,TGTGCCAGCAGCTTCGGAGACCGGAGTCCAGGGGGAAACACCATATATTTT,CASSFGDRSPGGNTIYF
TRBV7-2,many,TRBJ1-6,.,TGTGCCAGCACAAGAGGGGGGCCCCTCCACTTT,CASTRGGPLHF
TRBV5-1,many,TRBJ1-6,.,TGCGCCAGCAGCCCTGAAGGGGGAAACAATTCACCCCTCCACTTT,CASSPEGGNNSPLHF
TRBV20-1,.,TRBJ1-1,.,TGCAGTGCTAGAGATCCGAGTAGGAACACTGAAGCTTTCTTT,CSARDPSRNTEAFF
TRBV5-1,.,TRBJ1-1,.,TGCGCCAGCAGCTTGAACGGGGGGAACACTGAAGCTTTCTTT,CASSLNGGNTEAFF
TRBV19,few,TRBJ2-7,.,TGTGCCTCTGGCGGGGTGACCTACGAGCAGTACTTC,CASGGVTYEQYF
TRBV4-1,many,TRBJ1-1,TRBD1,TGCGCCAGCAGAGGGACAGGGGAGGTCGTTGGGACTGAAGCTTTCTTT,CASRGTGEVVGTEAFF
TRBV7-2,few,TRBJ2-3,TRBD2,TGTGCCAGCAGCCCGCTAGCGGGGGGGCTCGTAGATACGCAGTATTTT,CASSPLAGGLVDTQYF
TRBV6-6,few,TRBJ2-1,TRBD2,TGTGCCAGCCTAGCGGGGGGGGCCTACAATGAGCAGTTCTTC,CASLAGGAYNEQFF
TRBV4-3,.,TRBJ1-5,TRBD1,TGCGCCAGCAGCCAAGATCTGTGGAACAGGGGATTAAATCAGCCCCAGCATTTT,CASSQDLWNRGLNQPQHF
TRBV28,.,TRBJ1-1,TRBD1,TGTGCCAGCAGCCTAGGGACAGGGTCGACCACTGAAGCTTTCTTT,CASSLGTGSTTEAFF
TRBV9,many,TRBJ1-2,.,TGTGCCAGCAGCGGACAGGAACATGGCTACACCTTC,CASSGQEHGYTF
TRBV7-8,many,TRBJ1-2,TRBD1,TGTGCCAGCAGCCCTATGGGACAGACTAACTATGGCTACACCTTC,CASSPMGQTNYGYTF
TRBV5-1,few,TRBJ2-7,.,TGCGCCAGCGGATCGGACAGCTACGAGCAGTACTTC,CASGSDSYEQYF
TRBV18,few,TRBJ1-6,TRBD1,TGTGCCAGCTCACCGGGACAGGGGAGTAATTCACCCCTCCACTTT,CASSPGQGSNSPLHF
TRBV6-6,few,TRBJ2-7,.,TGTGCCAGCAGCCTACAGACACCCGAGCAGTACTTC,CASSLQTPEQYF
TRBV2,few,TRBJ1-5,.,TGTGCCAGCAGTGCAGAAGGGGGAGATCAGCCCCAGCATTTT,CASSAEGGDQPQHF
TRBV4-2,many,TRBJ1-2,TRBD1,TGTGCCAGCAGCCGGACAGGGGGGGACTATGGCTACACCTTC,CASSRTGGDYGYTF
TRBV7-2,few,TRBJ2-7,TRBD1,TGTGCCAGCAGCTTCCCGGACAGGTTTTACGAGCAGTACTTC,CASSFPDRFYEQYF
TRBV4-3,few,TRBJ2-7,TRBD2,TGCGCCAGCAGCCAAGTCGGGGGAGGGCACGAGCAGTACTTC,CASSQVGGGHEQYF
TRBV12-3/TRBV12-4,few,TRBJ1-1,.,TGTGCCAGCAGTTTAGCTGGGGGAGGGGACACTGAAGCTTTCTTT,CASSLAGGGDTEAFF